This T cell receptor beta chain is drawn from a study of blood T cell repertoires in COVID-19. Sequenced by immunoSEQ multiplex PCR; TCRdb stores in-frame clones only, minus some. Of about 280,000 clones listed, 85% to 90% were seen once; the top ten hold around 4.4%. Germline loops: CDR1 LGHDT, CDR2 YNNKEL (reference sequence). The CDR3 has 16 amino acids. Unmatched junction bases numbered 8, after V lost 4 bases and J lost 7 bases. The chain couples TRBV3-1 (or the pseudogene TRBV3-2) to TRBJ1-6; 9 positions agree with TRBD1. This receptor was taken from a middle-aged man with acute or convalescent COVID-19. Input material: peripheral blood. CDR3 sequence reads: CASSPPGTGGNSPLHF. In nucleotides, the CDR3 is TGTGCCAGCAGCCCTCCGGGAACAGGGGGCAATTCACCCCTCCACTTT.